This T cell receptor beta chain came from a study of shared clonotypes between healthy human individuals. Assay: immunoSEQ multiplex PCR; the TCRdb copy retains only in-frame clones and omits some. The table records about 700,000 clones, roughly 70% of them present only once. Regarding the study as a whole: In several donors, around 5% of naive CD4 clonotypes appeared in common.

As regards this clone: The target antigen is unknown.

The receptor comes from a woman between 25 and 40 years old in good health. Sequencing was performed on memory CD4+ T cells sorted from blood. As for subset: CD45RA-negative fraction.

CDR3 protein: CASSLGTLAGLNEQFF. CDR3 bases: TGCGCCAGCAGCTTAGGTACCCTAGCGGGCCTTAATGAGCAGTTCTTC. The rearrangement uses TRBV5-1 and TRBJ2-1, with 8 bases that match TRBD2. Germline trimming cut 2 bases from V and 7 bases from J; bases unmatched to any gene: 11. The germline V gene has CDR1 SGHRS and CDR2 YFSETQ. The CDR3 spans 16 residues.